This T cell receptor beta chain stems from a study of blood T cell repertoires in COVID-19. CDR3 length: 14 amino acids. V shed 8 bases, J shed 4 bases, and the junction held 8 bases outside the gene matches. Germline CDR1 reads SNHLY; CDR2 reads FYNNEI. Produced via immunoSEQ multiplex PCR; TCRdb's table is partial and in-frame only. The sample carries 210,000 or so clones, 70% to 90% recorded once. This clonotype was sampled from a woman in her thirties or forties with acute or convalescent COVID-19. The sequenced sample consisted of peripheral blood. V usage is TRBV2 and J usage is TRBJ1-2, with 9 bases matching TRBD1. As DNA, the CDR3 is TGTGCCAGCCTTCGACAGGGGGGGATCTATGGCTACACCTTC. It translates to CASLRQGGIYGYTF.